Given below is one T cell receptor beta chain in context. Measured with immunoSEQ multiplex PCR; TCRdb has only the in-frame clones, and not every one. The table includes just over 250,000 clones, over 70% detected once. This sample is drawn from a study of blood T cell repertoires in COVID-19. Looking at the study overall: Sites across the United States, Italy and Spain contributed samples from acute and convalescent COVID-19. Nucleic acid was either cDNA or gDNA, and it came from T cells, B-cell-depleted T cells, or PBMCs.

Seattle participants joined during active infection and were tracked over time. The source material was peripheral blood. The sequence was obtained from a woman in her 70s with COVID-19, enrolled during active disease.

The CDR3 coding sequence is TGTGCCAGCAGCCCCCGAAGACAGGCCAAGAACACTGAAGCTTTCTTT. Translation gives CASSPRRQAKNTEAFF. The rearrangement links TRBV13 to TRBJ1-1, with D perhaps matching TRBD1 (6 bases). CDR1 and CDR2 from the germline V gene are PRHDT and FYEKMQ (reference sequence). The CDR3 totals 16 residues. The V end was cut by 5 bases, the J end by 1 base, with 17 bases between.